This TCR beta chain was obtained from a study of blood T cells in healthy people across ages (dated by TCRdb to the mid-2010s). About the investigation overall: In model experiments, template switching captured about one uniquely barcoded TCR beta cDNA molecule for every two T cells. Two additional independent replicas of 1 million unique cDNA reads from the same blood draw were analyzed for two donors (one aged 18 to 30 and one aged 80 or older). Using deep sequencing normalized with unique cDNA molecular identifiers, the study measured how TCR beta repertoire diversity changes with age. Donors were grouped into four age groups: young (average roughly 17 years), middle-aged (39), aged (about 60) and long-lived (approximately 82).

General study outcomes and caveats: Since profiling was done on bulk unsorted PBMCs, naive and antigen-experienced compartments could not be conclusively compared. There was a strong correlation between observed TCR beta diversity and the percentage of naive T cells measured by flow cytometry. The CMV infection status of donors was not known, potentially confounding age-related changes in expanded clonotypes. Estimates of total diversity based on one million sequenced T cells were considered lower bounds and underestimates. As age increased, observed TCR beta diversity per million T cells dropped in a roughly linear way, and a significant reduction was already evident by age 40. Compared with the aged group, the long-lived group had more naive CD4+ T cells, fewer expanded clones and increased TCR diversity, suggesting age selection.

Library preparation was by 5' RACE. Instrument used: Illumina HiSeq 2500. The second PCR ran for roughly 7 to 11 cycles and used a J-beta primer mix along with a sample-barcoded 5' primer. A unique molecular identifier was introduced onto each TCR beta cDNA molecule by a template-switch 5' adaptor carrying 12 random nucleotides. Each sample yielded at least 3 million CDR3-containing paired-end reads. The Mint cDNA synthesis kit, primed by a TRBC-specific oligonucleotide, was used to synthesize first-strand cDNA from all RNA. Following uracil-DNA glycosylase treatment, a first 18-cycle PCR with universal primers M1SS and BC2_uni_R was performed on all cDNA. The original methods were these. For normalization, 1 million high-quality reads, each with a distinct molecular identifier, were randomly selected from each sample. Reads sharing molecular identifiers were discarded rather than binned into consensus sequences. MiTCR, set to a Q25 quality threshold and the strictest error-elimination algorithm, was used for CDR3 identification, clonotype clustering and error correction. A nonparametric unseen species model with Euler transformation was used to estimate lower-bound total TCR beta diversity. TCRdb itself trimmed the public reads at Q25 with fastp, ran MiXCR and retained productive beta chains. Records with the same CDR3 protein are collapsed into one entry carrying the most frequent genes and DNA. For this entry, the V and J calls and clone size follow TCRdb and not the study's own pipeline. The sample profile shows 900,000 to 950,000 distinct CDR3 sequences; about 29% of them were found once. Of the sample, around 9.6% is held by the ten largest clones.

Systemically healthy Caucasian individuals from Russia, over 30 in total and aged roughly 6 to 100 years, were included as donors. Ten milliliters of peripheral blood were drawn from each donor into EDTA-treated Vacutainer tubes. Ficoll-Paque density-gradient centrifugation was used to isolate PBMCs, with at least 7 million per sample. Trizol reagent was used to extract total RNA from the PBMCs, yielding at least 6 micrograms per sample. For every donor, flow cytometry on a PBMC aliquot measured the percentage of naive CD45RAhigh/CD27high T cells. Points on this clonotype: Its binding antigen is unknown. No much larger clone is present one base from it, and per-base qualities are unavailable.

These data also featured in a second study, about T cells of mothers and their children. The second paper states: The donors were nine systemically healthy Caucasian individuals, made up of three mothers and their six children. cDNA synthesis used all of the extracted RNA, with approximately 1.4 ug of RNA in each 15 ul reaction. In the second PCR, the M1S primer added sample barcodes and 2-4 random nucleotides. Over 9.5 million TCR beta CDR3 reads were obtained for each mother, and some 3.1 million reads were obtained for each child. Thymic selection similarly shapes TCR recombination output in related and unrelated pairs, with minor effect from inherited differences. Normalized repertoire overlap in related mother-child pairs was always slightly higher than in unrelated mother-child pairs, but the difference was never significant. Persistent microchimeric T cell clones were not detected, at a sensitivity of approximately 98 clones per million clonotypes. Deep NGS was used in the study to compare the TCR beta repertoires of mothers and children and to look for features that separate related mother-child pairs from unrelated individuals. On average, the children were 11 +/- 4 years old, while the mothers were around 42 +/- 4 years old. Libraries were sequenced on Illumina HiSeq 2000 with 100+100 nt paired-end reads after adapter ligation with NEBNext reagents. Mother and child libraries were prepared a month apart and sequenced in separate runs to prevent cross-contamination. Each donor had between roughly 450,000 and 2,100,000 distinct TCR beta clonotypes identified. Naive TCR beta clonotypes were estimated from low-frequency clonotypes matched to each donor's FACS-determined naive share, without sorting.

The TCR originated in a woman aged 40 to 50 in good health. Material: blood.

The DNA sequence is TGTGCCAGCAGGACGGGACATTTCCAAGAGACCCAGTACTTC. Translation gives CASRTGHFQETQYF. This receptor chain uses TRBV6-2 or TRBV6-3 and TRBJ2-5; a weak D assignment points to TRBD1 (6 bases agree). From a lookup of the germline V gene, CDR1 and CDR2 are MNHEY and SVGEGT. The junction shows trimming of 6 bases on V and 1 base on J, plus 12 bases between the germline ends. The CDR3 contains 14 residues, cysteine and phenylalanine counted. This entry keeps only the CDR3 DNA: 42 bases, framed from base 1.